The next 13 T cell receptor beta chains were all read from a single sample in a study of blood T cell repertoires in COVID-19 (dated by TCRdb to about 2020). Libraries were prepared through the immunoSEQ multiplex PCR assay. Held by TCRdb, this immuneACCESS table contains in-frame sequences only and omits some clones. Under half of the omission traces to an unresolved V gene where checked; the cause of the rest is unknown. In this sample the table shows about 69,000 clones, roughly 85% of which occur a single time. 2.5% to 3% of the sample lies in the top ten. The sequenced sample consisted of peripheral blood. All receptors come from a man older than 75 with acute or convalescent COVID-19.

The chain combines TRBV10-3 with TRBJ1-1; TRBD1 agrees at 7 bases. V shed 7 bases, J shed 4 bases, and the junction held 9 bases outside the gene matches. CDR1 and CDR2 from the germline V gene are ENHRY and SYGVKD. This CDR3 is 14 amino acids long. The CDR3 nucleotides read TGTGCCATCACTCCGAGACAGGGTGGCACTGAAGCTTTCTTT. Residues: CAITPRQGGTEAFF.

The CDR3 DNA follows: TGTGCCAGCAGCGCACGACAGGCCGGGGCCCAGCATTTT. This sequence encodes CASSARQAGAQHF. V is TRBV7-2 and J is TRBJ1-5; TRBD1 might be the D (6 bases). The CDR3 runs to 13 residues. Germline CDR1 is SGHTA and CDR2 is FQGNSA. V lost 5 bases and J 11 bases, leaving 16 bases between the germline ends. The full variable domain, its missing parts supplied by reference TRBV7-2 and TRBJ1-5, is GAGVSQSPSNKVTEKGKDVELRCDPISGHTALYWYRQSLGQGLEFLIYFQGNSAPDKSGLPSDRFSAERTGGSVSTLTIQRTQQEDSAVYLCASSARQAGAQHFGDGTRLSIL.

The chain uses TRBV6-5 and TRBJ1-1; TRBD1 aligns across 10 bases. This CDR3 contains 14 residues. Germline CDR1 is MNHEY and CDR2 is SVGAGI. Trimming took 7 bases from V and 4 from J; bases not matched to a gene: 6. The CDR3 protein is CASNRQGAGTEAFF. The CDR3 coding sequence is TGTGCCAGCAACAGACAGGGGGCGGGCACTGAAGCTTTCTTT.

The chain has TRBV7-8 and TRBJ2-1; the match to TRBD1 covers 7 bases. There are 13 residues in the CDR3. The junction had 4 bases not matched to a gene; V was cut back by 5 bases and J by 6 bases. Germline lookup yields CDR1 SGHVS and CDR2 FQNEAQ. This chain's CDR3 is CASSRQGSNEQFF. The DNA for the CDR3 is TGTGCCAGCAGCCGACAGGGCAGCAATGAGCAGTTCTTC.

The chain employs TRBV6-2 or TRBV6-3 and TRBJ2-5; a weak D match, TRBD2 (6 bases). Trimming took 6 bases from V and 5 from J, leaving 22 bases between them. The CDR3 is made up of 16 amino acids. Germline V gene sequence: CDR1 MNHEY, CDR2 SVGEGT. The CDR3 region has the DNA TGTGCCAGCAGCTGGACCGGGACTGGGGTAGCGGAGACCCAGTACTTC. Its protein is CASSWTGTGVAETQYF.

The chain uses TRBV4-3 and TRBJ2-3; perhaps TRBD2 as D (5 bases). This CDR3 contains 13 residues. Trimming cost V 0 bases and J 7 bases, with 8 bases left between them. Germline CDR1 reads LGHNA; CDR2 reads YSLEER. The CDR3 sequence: CASSQDTDYTQYF. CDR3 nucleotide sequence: TGCGCCAGCAGCCAAGATACGGACTATACGCAGTATTTT.

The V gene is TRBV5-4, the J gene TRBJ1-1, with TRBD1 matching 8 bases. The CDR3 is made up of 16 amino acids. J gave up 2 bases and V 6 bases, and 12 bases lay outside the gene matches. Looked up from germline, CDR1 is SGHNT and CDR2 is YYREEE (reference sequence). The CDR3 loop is CASNDGNRGFNTEAFF. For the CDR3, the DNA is TGTGCCAGCAACGACGGTAACAGGGGGTTCAACACTGAAGCTTTCTTT.

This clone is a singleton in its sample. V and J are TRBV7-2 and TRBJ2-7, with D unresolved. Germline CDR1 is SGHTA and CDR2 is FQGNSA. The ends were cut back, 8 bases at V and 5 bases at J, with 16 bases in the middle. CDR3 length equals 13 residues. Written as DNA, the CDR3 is TGTGCCAGCCGTCTCAAACAAGTGGACGAGCAGTACTTC. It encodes CASRLKQVDEQYF.

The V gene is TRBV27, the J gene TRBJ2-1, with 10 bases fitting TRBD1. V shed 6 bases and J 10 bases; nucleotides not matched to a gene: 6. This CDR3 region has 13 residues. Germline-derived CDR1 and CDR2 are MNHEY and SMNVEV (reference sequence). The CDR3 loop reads CASRGQGDEEQFF. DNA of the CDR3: TGTGCCAGCAGAGGACAGGGGGACGAGGAGCAGTTCTTC.

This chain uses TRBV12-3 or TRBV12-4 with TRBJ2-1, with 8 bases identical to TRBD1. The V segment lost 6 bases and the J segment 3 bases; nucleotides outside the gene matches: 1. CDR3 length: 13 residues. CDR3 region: CASRGTGYNEQFF. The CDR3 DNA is TGTGCCAGCAGGGGGACAGGCTACAATGAGCAGTTCTTC.

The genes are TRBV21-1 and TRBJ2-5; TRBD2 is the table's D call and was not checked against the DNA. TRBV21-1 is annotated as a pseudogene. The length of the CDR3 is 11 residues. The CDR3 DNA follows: TGTGCCGCCGAAGGACTAGAGACCCAGTACTTC. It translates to CAAEGLETQYF.

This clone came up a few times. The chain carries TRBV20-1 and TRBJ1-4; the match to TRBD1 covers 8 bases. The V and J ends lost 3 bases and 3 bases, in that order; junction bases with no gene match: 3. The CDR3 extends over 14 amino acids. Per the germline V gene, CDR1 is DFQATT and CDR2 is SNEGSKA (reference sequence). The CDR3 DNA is TGCAGTGCTAGTAACAGGGGGGCTAATGAAAAACTGTTTTTT. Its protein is CSASNRGANEKLFF.

In DNA form, the CDR3 reads TGTGCCAGCAGCCGGGCCCCAGGGGGCAATCAGCCCCAGCATTTT. It translates to CASSRAPGGNQPQHF. The chain uses TRBV4-2 and TRBJ1-5; the D gene is possibly TRBD1 (6 bases). This CDR3 contains 15 residues. V was cut by 4 bases and J by 2 bases, with 12 bases left in between. Germline loops: CDR1 LGHNA, CDR2 YNFKEQ.